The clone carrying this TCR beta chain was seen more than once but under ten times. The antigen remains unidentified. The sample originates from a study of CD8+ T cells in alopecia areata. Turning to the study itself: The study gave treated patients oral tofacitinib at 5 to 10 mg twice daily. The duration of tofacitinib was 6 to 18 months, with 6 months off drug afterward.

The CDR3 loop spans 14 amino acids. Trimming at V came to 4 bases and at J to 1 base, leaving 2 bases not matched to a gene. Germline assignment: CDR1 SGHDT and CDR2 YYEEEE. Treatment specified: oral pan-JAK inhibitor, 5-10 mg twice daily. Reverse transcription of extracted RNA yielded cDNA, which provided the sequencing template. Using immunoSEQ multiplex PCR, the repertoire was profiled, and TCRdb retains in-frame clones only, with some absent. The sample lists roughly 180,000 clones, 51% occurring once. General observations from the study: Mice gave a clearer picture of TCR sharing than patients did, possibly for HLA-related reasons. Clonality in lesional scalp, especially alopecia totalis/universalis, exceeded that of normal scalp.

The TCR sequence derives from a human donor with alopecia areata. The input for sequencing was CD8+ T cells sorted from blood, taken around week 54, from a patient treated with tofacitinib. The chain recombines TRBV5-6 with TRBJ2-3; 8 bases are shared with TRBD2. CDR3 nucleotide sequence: TGTGCCAGCAGCCTGCGGGGGGGCACAGATACGCAGTATTTT. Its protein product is CASSLRGGTDTQYF.